These T cell receptor beta chains were read from a single sample in a study of technical replicates of blood from a handful of donors. Here immunoSEQ multiplex PCR was the method, and the copy in TCRdb shows in-frame clones only, minus some. The sample carries roughly 69,000 clones, under 98% recorded once. The sequenced material came from T cells isolated from PBMCs. The receptor set was obtained from a human donor in good health. Each CDR3 is given with its conserved first and last residue. A D gene is named only where the DNA matches it firmly. Only part of the rows carry a size: once, few, many, or a class if the clone is expanded.

j_call d_call clone_size v_call cdr3_aa cdr3_nt
TRBJ2-1 TRBD1 once TRBV6-1 CASRDRGPPYNEQFF TGTGCCAGCAGGGACAGGGGGCCCCCCTACAATGAGCAGTTCTTC
TRBJ2-3 TRBD2 - TRBV4-3 CASSQALAGGTDTQYF TGCGCCAGCAGCCAAGCACTAGCGGGAGGAACAGATACGCAGTATTTT
TRBJ2-7 TRBD1 - TRBV5-1 CASSLDRGDIYEQYF TGCGCCAGCAGCTTGGACAGGGGAGATATCTACGAGCAGTACTTC
TRBJ1-2 TRBD1 - TRBV6-6 CASTLDRGFGYTF TGTGCCAGCACCCTGGACAGGGGGTTCGGCTACACCTTC
TRBJ2-7 - - TRBV25-1 CASSEWGGYEQYF TGTGCCAGCAGTGAATGGGGAGGTTACGAGCAGTACTTC
TRBJ1-1 - - TRBV10-3 CAISDQALNTEAFF TGTGCCATCAGTGACCAGGCGCTCAACACTGAAGCTTTCTTT
TRBJ2-3 - once TRBV14 CASSPQGGSTDTQYF TGTGCCAGCAGCCCGCAGGGTGGGAGCACAGATACGCAGTATTTT
TRBJ2-3 - - TRBV27 CASSSRDSGTDTQYF TGTGCCAGCAGTTCCCGGGACTCAGGCACAGATACGCAGTATTTT
TRBJ2-7 - - TRBV7-3 CASSPEAATIYEQYF TGTGCCAGCAGCCCAGAGGCGGCTACTATCTACGAGCAGTACTTC
TRBJ1-2 TRBD1 - TRBV19 CASKAGGSANYGYTF TGTGCCAGTAAGGCAGGGGGCTCGGCTAACTATGGCTACACCTTC
TRBJ2-1 TRBD1 - TRBV7-2 CASSLAMAGGFDEQFF TGTGCCAGCAGCTTAGCTATGGCAGGGGGCTTCGATGAGCAGTTCTTC
TRBJ2-3 - - TRBV19 CASSPSAGITDTQYF TGTGCCAGTAGTCCATCCGCGGGTATAACAGATACGCAGTATTTT
TRBJ2-1 - - TRBV21-1 CASSNAGLNEQFF TGTGCCAGCAGCAATGCAGGGCTCAATGAGCAGTTCTTC
TRBJ2-1 - - TRBV4-1 CASSQESVGAYNEQFF TGCGCCAGCAGCCAAGAGAGTGTCGGAGCCTACAATGAGCAGTTCTTC
TRBJ1-3 - - TRBV7-9 CASRESGGSGNTIYF TGTGCCAGCAGGGAATCGGGGGGCTCTGGAAACACCATATATTTT
TRBJ2-7 - - TRBV10-1 CASSEYEPSAEGHEQYF TGCGCCAGCAGTGAGTACGAACCTAGCGCTGAGGGCCACGAGCAGTACTTC
TRBJ2-7 TRBD2 - TRBV11-3 CASSLMAGAHYEQYF TGTGCCAGCAGCTTAATGGCGGGAGCGCACTACGAGCAGTACTTC
TRBJ1-2 TRBD1 once TRBV6-1 CASTFWGQGYGYTF TGTGCCAGCACCTTTTGGGGACAGGGCTATGGCTACACCTTC
TRBJ2-7 - - TRBV9 CASSPERGPAYEQYF TGTGCCAGCAGCCCGGAAAGGGGTCCTGCCTACGAGCAGTACTTC
TRBJ1-5 - - TRBV6-5 CASSYSNGQPQHF TGTGCCAGCAGTTACTCGAACGGTCAGCCCCAGCATTTT
TRBJ1-1 - once TRBV19 CASNRVHDTEAFF TGTGCCAGTAACAGGGTTCACGACACTGAAGCTTTCTTT
TRBJ1-2 TRBD1 once TRBV6-5 CASLDRGYGYTF TGTGCCAGCCTGGACAGGGGCTATGGCTACACCTTC
TRBJ1-1 - - TRBV28 CASSLIVGGEAFF TGTGCCAGCAGTTTGATCGTGGGGGGTGAAGCTTTCTTT
TRBJ2-7 - - TRBV19 CASSIVGPAYEQYF TGTGCCAGTAGTATAGTTGGCCCAGCCTACGAGCAGTACTTC
TRBJ2-1 TRBD1 - TRBV19 CASSIGTEPRVQFF TGTGCCAGTAGTATCGGGACAGAGCCTCGGGTGCAGTTCTTC
TRBJ1-1 - - TRBV18 CASSGIRSFEAFF TGTGCCAGCTCAGGTATTCGTAGCTTTGAAGCTTTCTTT
TRBJ2-7 - - TRBV27 CASSLSHNYEQYF TGTGCCAGCAGTTTATCTCACAACTACGAGCAGTACTTC
TRBJ2-1 TRBD2 once TRBV27 CASTLTSGVYNEQFF TGTGCCAGCACTCTGACTAGCGGGGTCTACAATGAGCAGTTCTTC
TRBJ2-1 TRBD2 once TRBV4-2 CASSPGAGGPGHNEQFF TGTGCCAGCAGCCCCGGGGCGGGAGGGCCGGGCCACAATGAGCAGTTCTTC
TRBJ2-3 TRBD1 - TRBV5-4 CASSRDRSTKDTQYF TGTGCCAGCAGCAGGGACAGGAGTACTAAAGATACGCAGTATTTT
TRBJ1-1 - - TRBV4-3 CASSQGPREDLNTEAFF TGCGCCAGCAGCCAAGGACCTCGGGAGGATCTGAACACTGAAGCTTTCTTT
TRBJ2-1 - - TRBV7-2 CASSLDPEFF TGTGCCAGCAGCTTAGACCCAGAGTTCTTC
TRBJ1-1 - - TRBV19 CASRLTGSGTEAFF TGTGCCAGTAGACTGACTGGGTCGGGCACTGAAGCTTTCTTT
TRBJ2-7 - once TRBV7-9 CASSSLSRSYEQYF TGTGCCAGCAGCTCCTTAAGCCGCTCCTACGAGCAGTACTTC
TRBJ2-7 TRBD1 once TRBV6-1 CASSGDRVRYEQYF TGTGCCAGCAGTGGGGACAGGGTACGCTACGAGCAGTACTTC
TRBJ1-1 TRBD1 - TRBV12-5 CASGPGQGPEAFF TGTGCTAGTGGTCCGGGACAGGGACCTGAAGCTTTCTTT
TRBJ1-1 - - TRBV27 CASSVYSPMNTEAFF TGTGCCAGCAGTGTTTACAGCCCCATGAACACTGAAGCTTTCTTT
TRBJ2-3 TRBD2 - TRBV7-8 CASSLYGLAASTDTQYF TGTGCCAGCAGCTTATATGGGCTAGCGGCTAGCACAGATACGCAGTATTTT
TRBJ1-5 - - TRBV2 CASTGVGQPQHF TGTGCCAGCACGGGAGTAGGGCAGCCCCAGCATTTT
TRBJ2-1 - - TRBV6-1 CASSLALEVYDEQFF TGTGCCAGCAGTCTAGCGCTAGAGGTCTACGATGAGCAGTTCTTC
TRBJ2-1 - - TRBV27 CATAWDGSSYNEQFF TGTGCCACCGCTTGGGACGGGAGCTCCTACAATGAGCAGTTCTTC